Sequencing of this T cell receptor beta chain was carried out in a study of early T cells in non-severe SARS-CoV-2 infection. Overall study: Unsorted whole blood bulk RNA was sequenced, with unpaired chains.

Ten or more counts support this clonotype. Its target is unknown. Study outcomes and limitations: Lookups in VDJdb leaned toward anti-spike CD8 responses and missed private and CD4 specificities.

The CDR3 runs 15 residues. V gave up 0 bases and J gave up 8 bases, with 15 bases separating them. Looked up from germline, CDR1 is SGHRS and CDR2 is YFSETQ. Individual cDNA molecules received unique molecular identifiers. TCRdb re-called the 5' RACE reads with MiXCR, one entry per CDR3 protein. This table holds roughly 51,000 distinct CDR3 sequences, approximately 10% found once. The chain couples TRBV5-1 to TRBJ1-5, with D tentatively TRBD1 (6 bases). This receptor was taken from an adult who was a healthcare worker with PCR-confirmed SARS-CoV-2 infection or an uninfected control (not recorded which). The sample taken for sequencing was whole blood. The CDR3 loop is CASSLVSGGLEPQHF. CDR3 nucleotide sequence: TGCGCCAGCAGCTTGGTATCGGGGGGCCTGGAGCCCCAGCATTTT.